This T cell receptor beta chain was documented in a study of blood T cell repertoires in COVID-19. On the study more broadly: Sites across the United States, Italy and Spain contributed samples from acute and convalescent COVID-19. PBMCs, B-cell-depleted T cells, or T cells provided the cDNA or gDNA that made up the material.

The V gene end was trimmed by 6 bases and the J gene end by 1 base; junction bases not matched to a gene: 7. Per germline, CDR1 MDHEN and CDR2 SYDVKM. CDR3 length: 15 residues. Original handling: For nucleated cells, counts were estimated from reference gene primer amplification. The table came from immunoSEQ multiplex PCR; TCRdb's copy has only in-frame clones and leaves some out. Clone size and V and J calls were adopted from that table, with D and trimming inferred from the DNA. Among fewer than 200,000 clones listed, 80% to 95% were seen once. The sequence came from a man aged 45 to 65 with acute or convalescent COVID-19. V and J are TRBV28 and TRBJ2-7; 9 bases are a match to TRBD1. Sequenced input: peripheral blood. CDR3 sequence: CASSQTGGRSYEQYV. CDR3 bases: TGTGCCAGCAGCCAAACAGGGGGCAGATCCTACGAGCAGTACGTC.